The entry below describes one T cell receptor beta chain. V dropped 0 bases and J dropped 8 bases, with 13 bases sitting between them. From germline, CDR1 is GTSNPN and CDR2 SVGIG (reference sequence). The CDR3 is made up of 14 amino acids. This entry comes from a study of blood T cell repertoires in COVID-19. Study details: The United States, Italy and Spain supplied acute and convalescent COVID-19 samples. In each case, the material was cDNA or gDNA derived from T cells, B-cell-depleted T cells, or PBMCs.

As processed by the authors: Quantification of nucleated cells was approximated via reference gene primer amplification. Measured with immunoSEQ multiplex PCR; TCRdb has only the in-frame clones, and not every one. V and J calls and clone size are copied from that table; D and trimming were computed from the DNA. The repertoire holds 140,000 or so clones, 88% seen once, with 1.7% in the top ten. This TCR was sampled from a woman aged 50 to 65 with acute or convalescent COVID-19. This chain uses TRBV30 with TRBJ1-4, with D perhaps matching TRBD1 (6 bases). The sequencing sample was made of peripheral blood. CDR3 sequence (DNA): TGTGCCTGGAGTGTATTAGGGACACCCGAAAAACTGTTTTTT. It yields the protein CAWSVLGTPEKLFF.